The 3 T cell receptor beta chains below all came from one sample that was sequenced in a study of cytomegalovirus exposure and HLA in healthy donors. PCR was performed using 60 Vbeta and 13 Jbeta primers. Assay: immunoSEQ multiplex PCR; the TCRdb copy retains only in-frame clones and omits some. The sample shows around 100,000 clones, more than 75% of them seen only once. The material sequenced was PBMCs. These receptor sequences come from a woman in her forties or fifties in good health and CMV-seropositive.

In its sample, this clone was seen once. The chain recombines TRBV2 with TRBJ1-2; 11 bases match TRBD1. The CDR3 is 13 amino acids. The J segment lost 7 bases and the V segment lost 6 bases, leaving 4 bases of the junction unmatched. The germline gives CDR1 SNHLY, CDR2 FYNNEI. Here the CDR3 DNA reads TGTGCCAGCAGGGGACAGGGGGATTCTGGCTACACCTTC. Its protein is CASRGQGDSGYTF.

The chain has TRBV5-1 and TRBJ1-2; D uncertain. CDR3 size: 17 residues. Germline V CDR1 and CDR2: SGHRS, YFSETQ. Trimming stripped 0 bases from V and 0 bases from J, with 15 bases between. The CDR3, as DNA: TGCGCCAGCAGCTTGGGAATAGGAGGCCCAGCTAACTATGGCTACACCTTC. It codes for CASSLGIGGPANYGYTF.

Concerning this clone itself: The same CDR3 is also encoded by other DNA sequences in this sample. The gene calls are TRBV5-6 and TRBJ1-2; possible D gene TRBD1, 6 bases. The V and J ends lost 3 bases and 8 bases respectively, with 8 bases between them. The germline CDR1 and CDR2 sequences are SGHDT and YYEEEE. The CDR3 runs 11 residues. Here the CDR3 DNA reads TGTGCCAGCAGCTCCACAGGGGGCTACACCTTC. This translates into CASSSTGGYTF.